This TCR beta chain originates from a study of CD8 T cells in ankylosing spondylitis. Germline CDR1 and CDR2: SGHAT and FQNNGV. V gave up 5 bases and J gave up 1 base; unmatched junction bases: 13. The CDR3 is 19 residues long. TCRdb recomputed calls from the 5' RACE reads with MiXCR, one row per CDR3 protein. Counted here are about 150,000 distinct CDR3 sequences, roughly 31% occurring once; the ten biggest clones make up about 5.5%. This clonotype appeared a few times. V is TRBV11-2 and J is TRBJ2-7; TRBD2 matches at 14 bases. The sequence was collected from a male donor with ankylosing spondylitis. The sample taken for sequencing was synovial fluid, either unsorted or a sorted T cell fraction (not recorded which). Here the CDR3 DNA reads TGTGCCAGCAGCATACCCGGGACTAGCGGGAGAGTGCGGTCCTACGAGCAGTACTTC. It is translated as CASSIPGTSGRVRSYEQYF. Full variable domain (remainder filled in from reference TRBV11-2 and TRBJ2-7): EAGVAQSPRYKIIEKRQSVAFWCNPISGHATLYWYQQILGQGPKLLIQFQNNGVVDDSQLPKDRFSAERLKGVDSTLKIQPAKLEDSAVYLCASSIPGTSGRVRSYEQYFGPGTRLTVT.